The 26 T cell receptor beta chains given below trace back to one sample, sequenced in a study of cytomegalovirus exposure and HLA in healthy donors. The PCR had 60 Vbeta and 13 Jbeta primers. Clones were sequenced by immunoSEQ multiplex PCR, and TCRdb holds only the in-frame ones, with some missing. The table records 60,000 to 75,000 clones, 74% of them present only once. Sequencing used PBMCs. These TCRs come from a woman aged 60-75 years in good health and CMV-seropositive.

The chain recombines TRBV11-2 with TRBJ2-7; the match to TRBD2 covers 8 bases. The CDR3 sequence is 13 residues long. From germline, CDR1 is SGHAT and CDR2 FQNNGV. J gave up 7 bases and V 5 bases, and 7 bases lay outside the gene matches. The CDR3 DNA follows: TGTGCCAGCAGCCAGGAGGGCGGGGGGGAGCAGTACTTC. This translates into CASSQEGGGEQYF. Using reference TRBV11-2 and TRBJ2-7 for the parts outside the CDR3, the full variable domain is EAGVAQSPRYKIIEKRQSVAFWCNPISGHATLYWYQQILGQGPKLLIQFQNNGVVDDSQLPKDRFSAERLKGVDSTLKIQPAKLEDSAVYLCASSQEGGGEQYFGPGTRLTVT.

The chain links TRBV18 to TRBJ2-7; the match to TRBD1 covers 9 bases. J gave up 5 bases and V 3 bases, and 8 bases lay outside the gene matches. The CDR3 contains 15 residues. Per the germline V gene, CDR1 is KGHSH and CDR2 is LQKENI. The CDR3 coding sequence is TGTGCCAGCTCACCGGGGGGACAGGGTAACCACGAGCAGTACTTC. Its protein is CASSPGGQGNHEQYF.

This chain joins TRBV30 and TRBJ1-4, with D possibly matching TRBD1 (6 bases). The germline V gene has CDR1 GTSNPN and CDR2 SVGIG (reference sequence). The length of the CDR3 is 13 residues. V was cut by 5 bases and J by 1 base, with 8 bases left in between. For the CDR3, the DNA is TGTGCCTGGGGGGGCGAAACTAATGAAAAACTGTTTTTT. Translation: CAWGGETNEKLFF.

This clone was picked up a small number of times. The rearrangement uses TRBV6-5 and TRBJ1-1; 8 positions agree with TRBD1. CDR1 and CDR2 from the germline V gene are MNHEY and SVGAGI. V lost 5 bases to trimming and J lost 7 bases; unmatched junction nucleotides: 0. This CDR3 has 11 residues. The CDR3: CASSTGGEAFF. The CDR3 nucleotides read TGTGCCAGCAGTACAGGGGGTGAAGCTTTCTTT.

The DNA of the CDR3 is TGTGCCAGCAGTTTAGGGGGGACAGTAGATCAGCCCCAGCATTTT. It encodes CASSLGGTVDQPQHF. This chain links TRBV28 with TRBJ1-5; 7 positions agree with TRBD1. J was trimmed by 5 bases and V by 2 bases; bases with no gene match: 6. The CDR3 length is 15 residues. Germline V lookup: CDR1 MDHEN, CDR2 SYDVKM.

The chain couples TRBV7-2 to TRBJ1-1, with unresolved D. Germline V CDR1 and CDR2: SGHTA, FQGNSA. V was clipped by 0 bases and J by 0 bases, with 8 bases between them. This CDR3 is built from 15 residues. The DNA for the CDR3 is TGTGCCAGCAGCTTAGCGGGCAAATTGAACACTGAAGCTTTCTTT. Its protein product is CASSLAGKLNTEAFF.

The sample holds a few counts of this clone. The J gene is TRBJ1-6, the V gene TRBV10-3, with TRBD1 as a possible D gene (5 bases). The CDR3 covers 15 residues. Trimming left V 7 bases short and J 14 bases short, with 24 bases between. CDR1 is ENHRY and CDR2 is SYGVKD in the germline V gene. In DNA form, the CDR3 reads TGTGCCATCACCCCCAGCCTGGGTCCCTTAGGGGCCCTCCACTTT. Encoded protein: CAITPSLGPLGALHF.

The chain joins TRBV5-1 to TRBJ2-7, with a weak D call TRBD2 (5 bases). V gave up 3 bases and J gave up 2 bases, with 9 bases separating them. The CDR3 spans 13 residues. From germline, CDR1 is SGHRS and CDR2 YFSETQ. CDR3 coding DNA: TGCGCCAGCAGCTCGGACGGGACCTACGAGCAGTACTTC. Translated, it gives CASSSDGTYEQYF.

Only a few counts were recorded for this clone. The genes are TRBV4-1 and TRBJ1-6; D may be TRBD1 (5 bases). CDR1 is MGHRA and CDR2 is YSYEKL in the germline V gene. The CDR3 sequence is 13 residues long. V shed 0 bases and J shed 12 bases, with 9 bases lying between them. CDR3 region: CASSQDRGGPLHF. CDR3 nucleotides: TGCGCCAGCAGCCAAGATCGGGGGGGACCCCTCCACTTT.

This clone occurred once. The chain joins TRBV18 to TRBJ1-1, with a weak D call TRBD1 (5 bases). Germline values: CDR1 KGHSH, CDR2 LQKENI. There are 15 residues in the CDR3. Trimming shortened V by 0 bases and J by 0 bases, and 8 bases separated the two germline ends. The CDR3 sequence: CASSPPTDMNTEAFF. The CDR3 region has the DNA TGTGCCAGCTCACCACCGACAGATATGAACACTGAAGCTTTCTTT.

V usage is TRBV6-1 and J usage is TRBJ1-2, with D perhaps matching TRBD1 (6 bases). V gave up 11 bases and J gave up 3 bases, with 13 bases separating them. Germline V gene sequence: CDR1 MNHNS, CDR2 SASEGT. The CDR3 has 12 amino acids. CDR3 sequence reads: CAESRGDYGYTF. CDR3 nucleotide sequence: TGTGCCGAGAGCAGGGGCGACTATGGCTACACCTTC.

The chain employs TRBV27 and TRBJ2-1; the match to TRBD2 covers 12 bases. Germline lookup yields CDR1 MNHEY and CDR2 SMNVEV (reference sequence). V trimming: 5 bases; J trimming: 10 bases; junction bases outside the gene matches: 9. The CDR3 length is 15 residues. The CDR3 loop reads CASSLRLAGDREQFF. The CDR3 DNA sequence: TGTGCCAGCAGTCTCCGACTAGCGGGAGACAGGGAGCAGTTCTTC.

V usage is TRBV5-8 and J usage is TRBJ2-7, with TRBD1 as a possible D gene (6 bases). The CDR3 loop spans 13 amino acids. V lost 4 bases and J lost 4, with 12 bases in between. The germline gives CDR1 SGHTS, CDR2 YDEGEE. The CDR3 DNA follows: TGTGCCAGCAGCCTAGGACAGAAGTACGAGCAGTACTTC. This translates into CASSLGQKYEQYF.

CDR3 sequence reads: CASSQGAQGSDEQYF. The CDR3 DNA follows: TGCGCCAGCAGCCAAGGGGCGCAGGGGTCGGACGAGCAGTACTTC. The V gene is TRBV4-1, the J gene TRBJ2-7; TRBD1 might be the D (6 bases). Germline assignment: CDR1 MGHRA and CDR2 YSYEKL. There are 15 residues in the CDR3. V was pared by 1 base and J by 5 bases, with 15 bases between.

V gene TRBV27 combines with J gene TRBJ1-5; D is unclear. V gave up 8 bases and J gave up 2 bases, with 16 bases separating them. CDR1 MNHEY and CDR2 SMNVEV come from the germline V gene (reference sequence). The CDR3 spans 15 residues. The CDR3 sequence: CASRMAGVGNQPQHF. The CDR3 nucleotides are TGTGCCAGCCGCATGGCGGGAGTTGGCAATCAGCCCCAGCATTTT.

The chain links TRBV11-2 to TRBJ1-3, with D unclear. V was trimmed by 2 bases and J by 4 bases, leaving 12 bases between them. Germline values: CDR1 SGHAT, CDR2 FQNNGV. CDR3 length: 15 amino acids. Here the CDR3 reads CASSLLGGSGNTIYF. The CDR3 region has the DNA TGTGCCAGCAGCTTATTAGGAGGGAGCGGAAACACCATATATTTT.

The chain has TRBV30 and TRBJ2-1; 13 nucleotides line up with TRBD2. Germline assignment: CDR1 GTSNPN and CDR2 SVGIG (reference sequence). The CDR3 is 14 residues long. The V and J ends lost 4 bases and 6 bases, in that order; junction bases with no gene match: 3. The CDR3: CAWTGLAGSNEQFF. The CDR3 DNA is TGTGCCTGGACGGGACTAGCGGGATCCAATGAGCAGTTCTTC.

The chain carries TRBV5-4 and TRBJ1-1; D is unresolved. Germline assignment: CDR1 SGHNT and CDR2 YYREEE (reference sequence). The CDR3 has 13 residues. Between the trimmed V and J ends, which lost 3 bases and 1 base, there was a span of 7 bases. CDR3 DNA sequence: TGTGCCAGCAGCTCCCCTCGGAACACTGAAGCTTTCTTT. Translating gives CASSSPRNTEAFF.

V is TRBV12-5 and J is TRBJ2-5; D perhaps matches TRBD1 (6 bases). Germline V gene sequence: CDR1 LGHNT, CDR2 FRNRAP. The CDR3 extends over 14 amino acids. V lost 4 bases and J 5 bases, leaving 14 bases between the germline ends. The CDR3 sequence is CASGSRGGWETQYF. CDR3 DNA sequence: TGTGCTAGTGGTTCTCGAGGGGGATGGGAGACCCAGTACTTC.

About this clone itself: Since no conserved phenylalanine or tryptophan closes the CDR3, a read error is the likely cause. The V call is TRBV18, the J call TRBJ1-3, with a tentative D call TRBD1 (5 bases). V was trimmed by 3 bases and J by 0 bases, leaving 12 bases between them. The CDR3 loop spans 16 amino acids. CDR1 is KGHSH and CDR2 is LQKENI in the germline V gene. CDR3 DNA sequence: TGTGCCAGCTCACCCACAGACAGTATCTCTGGAAACACCATATATGTT. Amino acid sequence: CASSPTDSISGNTIYV.

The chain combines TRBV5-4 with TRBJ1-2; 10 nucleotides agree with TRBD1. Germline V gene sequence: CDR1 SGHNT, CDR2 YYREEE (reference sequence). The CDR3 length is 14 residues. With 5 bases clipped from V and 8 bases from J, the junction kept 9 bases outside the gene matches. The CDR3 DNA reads TGTGCCAGCAGGGGGGGACAGGGGATGGTCGGCTACACCTTC. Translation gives CASRGGQGMVGYTF. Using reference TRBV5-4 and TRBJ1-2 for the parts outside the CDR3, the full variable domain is ETGVTQSPTHLIKTRGQQVTLRCSSQSGHNTVSWYQQALGQGPQFIFQYYREEENGRGNFPPRFSGLQFPNYSSELNVNALELDDSALYLCASRGGQGMVGYTFGSGTRLTVV.

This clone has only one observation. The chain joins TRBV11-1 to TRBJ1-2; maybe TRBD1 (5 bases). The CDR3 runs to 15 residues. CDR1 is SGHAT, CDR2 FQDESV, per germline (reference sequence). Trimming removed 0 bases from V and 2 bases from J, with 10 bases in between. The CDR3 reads CASSLARGYNYGYTF. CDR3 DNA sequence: TGTGCCAGCAGCTTAGCGCGGGGGTACAACTATGGCTACACCTTC.

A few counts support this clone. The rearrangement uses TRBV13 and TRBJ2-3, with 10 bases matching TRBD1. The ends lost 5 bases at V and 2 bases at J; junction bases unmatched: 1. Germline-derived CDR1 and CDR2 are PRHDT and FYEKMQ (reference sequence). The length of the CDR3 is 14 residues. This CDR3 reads CASSRQGATDTQYF. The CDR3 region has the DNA TGTGCCAGCAGCCGACAGGGGGCCACAGATACGCAGTATTTT.

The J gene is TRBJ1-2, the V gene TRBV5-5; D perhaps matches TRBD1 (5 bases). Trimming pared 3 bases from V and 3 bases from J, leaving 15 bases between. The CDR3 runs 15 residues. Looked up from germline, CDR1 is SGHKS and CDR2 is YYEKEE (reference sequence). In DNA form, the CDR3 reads TGTGCCAGCAGCTGGGGAGGGGTAATCGACTATGGCTACACCTTC. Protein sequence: CASSWGGVIDYGYTF.

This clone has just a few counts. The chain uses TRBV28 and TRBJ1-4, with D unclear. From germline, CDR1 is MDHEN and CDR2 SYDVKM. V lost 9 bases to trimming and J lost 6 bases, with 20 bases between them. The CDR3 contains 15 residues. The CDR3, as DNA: TGTGCCAGTCGAATTGGAGGAGCTTCGGATGAAAAACTGTTTTTT. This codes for CASRIGGASDEKLFF.

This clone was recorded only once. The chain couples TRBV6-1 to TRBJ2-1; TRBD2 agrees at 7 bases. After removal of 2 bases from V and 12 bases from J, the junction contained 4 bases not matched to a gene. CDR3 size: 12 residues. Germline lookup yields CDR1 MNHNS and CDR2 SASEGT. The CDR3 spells CASSERGGRQFF. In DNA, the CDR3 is TGTGCCAGCAGTGAAAGGGGAGGGAGGCAGTTCTTC.